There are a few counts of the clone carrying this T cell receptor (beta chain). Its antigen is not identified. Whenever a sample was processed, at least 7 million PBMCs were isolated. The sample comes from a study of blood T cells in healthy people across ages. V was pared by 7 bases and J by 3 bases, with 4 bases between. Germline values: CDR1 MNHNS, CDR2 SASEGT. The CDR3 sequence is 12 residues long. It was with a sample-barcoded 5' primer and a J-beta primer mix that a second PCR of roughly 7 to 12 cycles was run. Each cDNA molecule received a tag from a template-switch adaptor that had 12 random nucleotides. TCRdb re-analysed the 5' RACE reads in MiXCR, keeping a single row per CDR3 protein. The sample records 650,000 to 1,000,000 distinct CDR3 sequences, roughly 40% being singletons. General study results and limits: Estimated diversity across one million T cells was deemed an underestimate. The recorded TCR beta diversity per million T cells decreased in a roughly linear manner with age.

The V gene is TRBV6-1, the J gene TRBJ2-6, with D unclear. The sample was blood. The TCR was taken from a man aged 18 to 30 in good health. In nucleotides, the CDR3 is TGTGCCAGCACAGTTGGGGCCAACGTCCTGACTTTC. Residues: CASTVGANVLTF.